The rows below give T cell receptor beta chains drawn from one sample of a study of shared clonotypes between healthy human individuals. Some clones are missing from TCRdb's copy, which holds only in-frame ones; the method was immunoSEQ multiplex PCR. The table has millions of clones, just over 90% seen once. The sequenced sample consisted of naive CD4+ T cells sorted from blood. The receptors stem from a man between 18 and 35 years old in good health. Each CDR3 is given with its conserved first and last residue. D genes are given only for firm matches. Only part of the rows carry a size: once, few, many, or a class if the clone is expanded.

V: TRBV7-9
D: TRBD2
J: TRBJ2-5
size: .
CDR3: CASSLLAGVQETQYF
DNA: TGTGCCAGCAGCTTACTAGCGGGGGTCCAAGAGACCCAGTACTTC

V: TRBV2
D: .
J: TRBJ1-2
size: .
CDR3: CASRPGDHGYTF
DNA: TGTGCCAGCAGACCCGGGGACCATGGCTACACCTTC

V: TRBV19
D: .
J: TRBJ1-2
size: .
CDR3: CASSKQVYYGYTF
DNA: TGTGCCAGTAGCAAACAGGTCTACTATGGCTACACCTTC

V: TRBV5-1
D: .
J: TRBJ2-5
size: .
CDR3: CASSLEAGFGTQYF
DNA: TGCGCCAGCAGCTTGGAAGCAGGGTTTGGGACCCAGTACTTC

V: TRBV10-3
D: TRBD2
J: TRBJ2-5
size: .
CDR3: CAISRLAGEEETQYF
DNA: TGTGCCATCAGTCGACTAGCGGGAGAGGAGGAGACCCAGTACTTC

V: TRBV4-3
D: .
J: TRBJ2-3
size: .
CDR3: CASSQNGHGSTDTQYF
DNA: TGCGCCAGCAGCCAAAACGGTCACGGTAGCACAGATACGCAGTATTTT

V: TRBV6-5
D: .
J: TRBJ1-4
size: .
CDR3: CASSPTRADREKLFF
DNA: TGTGCCAGCAGTCCCACGAGGGCGGACCGTGAAAAACTGTTTTTT

V: TRBV11-2
D: .
J: TRBJ2-3
size: .
CDR3: CASSFWASTDTQYF
DNA: TGTGCCAGCAGCTTTTGGGCGAGCACAGATACGCAGTATTTT

V: TRBV2
D: .
J: TRBJ2-3
size: .
CDR3: CATSSRGGDTQYF
DNA: TGTGCCACCAGCAGCAGGGGGGGGGATACGCAGTATTTT

V: TRBV7-3
D: .
J: TRBJ2-3
size: .
CDR3: CASSLIPGLLGPDTFLFSTDTQYF
DNA: TGTGCCAGCAGCTTAATCCCCGGCCTTTTGGGACCGGATACTTTTTTATTTAGCACAGATACGCAGTATTTT

V: TRBV10-1
D: .
J: TRBJ1-1
size: .
CDR3: CASSESVGYTEAFF
DNA: TGCGCCAGCAGTGAATCCGTTGGGTACACTGAAGCTTTCTTT

V: TRBV10-2
D: .
J: TRBJ2-6
size: .
CDR3: CASSEGNSLFSGANVLTF
DNA: TGCGCCAGCAGTGAGGGGAACAGCCTGTTCTCTGGGGCCAACGTCCTGACTTTC

V: TRBV6-1
D: TRBD1
J: TRBJ2-1
size: once
CDR3: CASSIQGVSYNEQFF
DNA: TGTGCCAGCAGTATACAGGGGGTCTCCTACAATGAGCAGTTCTTC

V: TRBV10-3
D: .
J: TRBJ2-4
size: .
CDR3: CAISEELDQNIQYF
DNA: TGTGCCATCAGTGAGGAGCTAGACCAAAACATTCAGTACTTC

V: TRBV5-1
D: .
J: TRBJ2-3
size: .
CDR3: CASSLAGTDTQYF
DNA: TGCGCCAGCAGCTTGGCCGGGACAGATACGCAGTATTTT

V: TRBV18
D: .
J: TRBJ2-7
size: .
CDR3: CASSPPSRTYEQYF
DNA: TGTGCCAGCTCACCGCCTAGCAGAACCTACGAGCAGTACTTC

V: TRBV7-8
D: .
J: TRBJ2-7
size: .
CDR3: CASSPGLSMGGYEQYF
DNA: TGTGCCAGCAGCCCAGGACTGAGCATGGGTGGCTACGAGCAGTACTTC

V: TRBV12-5
D: .
J: TRBJ2-2
size: .
CDR3: CASGWGSGELFF
DNA: TGTGCTAGTGGTTGGGGCTCCGGGGAGCTGTTTTTT

V: TRBV7-9
D: .
J: TRBJ1-1
size: .
CDR3: CASSLLAPEAFF
DNA: TGTGCCAGCAGCTTACTAGCCCCTGAAGCTTTCTTT

V: TRBV21-1
D: .
J: TRBJ2-3
size: once
CDR3: CASSPRDRGNADTQYF
DNA: TGTGCCAGCAGCCCCCGGGACAGGGGTAATGCAGATACGCAGTATTTT

V: TRBV19
D: .
J: TRBJ2-2
size: .
CDR3: CASSIGTANTGELFF
DNA: TGTGCCAGTAGTATAGGGACGGCGAACACCGGGGAGCTGTTTTTT

V: TRBV19
D: .
J: TRBJ1-5
size: .
CDR3: CASKGDAGPQHF
DNA: TGTGCCAGTAAGGGAGACGCGGGGCCCCAGCATTTT

V: TRBV5-1
D: TRBD1
J: TRBJ1-6
size: .
CDR3: CASSLQGEISPLHF
DNA: TGCGCCAGCAGCTTACAGGGGGAAATCTCACCCCTCCACTTT

V: TRBV5-1
D: .
J: TRBJ1-1
size: .
CDR3: CASWSPGNTEAFF
DNA: TGCGCCAGCTGGTCCCCCGGGAACACTGAAGCTTTCTTT

V: TRBV19
D: .
J: TRBJ1-2
size: .
CDR3: CASSPLGGGYTF
DNA: TGTGCCAGTAGTCCTCTGGGGGGCGGCTACACCTTC

V: TRBV6-5
D: .
J: TRBJ1-1
size: once
CDR3: CASSYSREAGTEAFF
DNA: TGTGCCAGCAGTTACTCCAGGGAAGCGGGCACTGAAGCTTTCTTT

V: TRBV7-9
D: .
J: TRBJ1-2
size: few
CDR3: CANEPSKF
DNA: TGTGCCAACGAACCATCGAAGTTC